The 18 T cell receptor beta chains given below trace back to one sample, sequenced in a study of T and B cells in COVID-19 patients. Multiplex PCR with BIOMED2 TRB-A/B primer pools amplified TRB rearrangements. TCRdb itself ran the multiplex PCR reads through MiXCR, one entry per CDR3 protein. The table includes 6,000 or so distinct CDR3 sequences, 20% to 30% detected once. TRB was amplified from roughly 250-500 ng of blood genomic DNA. Sequencing was performed on blood. These receptors originate from a human donor with active COVID-19.

The V call is TRBV19, the J call TRBJ2-2; 7 nucleotides match TRBD1. The trim removed 6 bases at V and 6 bases at J, leaving 16 bases unmatched. The CDR3 loop spans 17 amino acids. CDR1 is LNHDA and CDR2 is SQIVND in the germline V gene (reference sequence). The CDR3 DNA sequence: TGTGCCAGTAGGGCAACAGGGGCGCGGATGGGCGCCGGGGAGCTGTTTTTT. As protein: CASRATGARMGAGELFF.

The chain has TRBV28 and TRBJ2-4, with D possibly matching TRBD1 (5 bases). Germline V gene sequence: CDR1 MDHEN, CDR2 SYDVKM. This CDR3 comprises 14 residues. Between the trimmed V and J ends, which lost 5 bases and 8 bases, there was a span of 16 bases. The CDR3 DNA reads TGTGCCAGCAGTGACCAGGGTAATCCCGACATTCAGTACTTC. Encoded protein: CASSDQGNPDIQYF.

This clonotype was counted ten times or more. The chain has TRBV24-1 and TRBJ2-5, with 7 bases identical to TRBD1. This CDR3 has 15 residues. After removal of 4 bases from V and 2 bases from J, the junction contained 6 bases not matched to a gene. Germline V gene lookup returns CDR1 KGHDR and CDR2 SFDVKD. As DNA, the CDR3 is TGTGCCACCAGTGACCCAGGGACAGATCAAGAGACCCAGTACTTC. Translating it yields CATSDPGTDQETQYF.

Details on this clonotype: One junction end does not reproduce the germline sequence, and a read error may be involved. The V call is TRBV12-3 or TRBV12-4, the J call TRBJ2-1, with TRBD2 matching 8 bases. The CDR3 spans 13 residues. The CDR3 DNA is TGTGCCAGCAGTCTAGCGGGCGACAATGAGCAGTTCTTC. Translating gives CASSLAGDNEQFF.

The rearrangement uses TRBV28 and TRBJ2-2; D is possibly TRBD2 (6 bases). V was cut by 2 bases and J by 6 bases, with 16 bases left in between. Germline-derived CDR1 and CDR2 are MDHEN and SYDVKM. The CDR3 covers 16 residues. The CDR3 protein is CASSLRGGRKAGELFF. Here the CDR3 DNA reads TGTGCCAGCAGTTTACGGGGTGGGAGGAAGGCCGGGGAGCTGTTTTTT.

The chain has TRBV7-9 and TRBJ2-2, with 9 bases aligning to TRBD1. Germline values: CDR1 SEHNR, CDR2 FQNEAQ (reference sequence). The CDR3 has 16 amino acids. V shed 0 bases and J 5 bases; nucleotides not matched to a gene: 4. This chain's CDR3 is CASSLAGQGRTGELFF. CDR3 sequence (DNA): TGTGCCAGCAGCTTAGCGGGACAGGGTAGAACCGGGGAGCTGTTTTTT.

As DNA, the CDR3 is TGCGCCAGCAGAAGGGGGCCGGGGCGGGACACCGGGGAGCTGTTTTTT. Translation: CASRRGPGRDTGELFF. This sequence joins TRBV4-3 and TRBJ2-2, with TRBD1 matching 7 bases. Germline loops: CDR1 LGHNA, CDR2 YSLEER. Trimming removed 6 bases from V and 3 bases from J; junction bases left unmatched: 10. The CDR3 has 16 amino acids.

The chain combines TRBV6-9 with TRBJ2-1; 16 bases align to TRBD2. V trimming: 5 bases; J trimming: 1 base; junction bases outside the gene matches: 14. The length of the CDR3 is 21 residues. Germline CDR1 is MNHGY and CDR2 is SVAAGI. CDR3 loop: CASSEAGTSGRVGKSYNEQFF. The CDR3 nucleotides read TGTGCCAGCAGTGAAGCGGGGACTAGCGGGAGGGTGGGTAAGTCCTACAATGAGCAGTTCTTC.

Only a few counts were recorded for this clonotype. A read error may account for a junction end that differs from germline. This chain links TRBV7-7 with TRBJ2-1; D unclear. There are 13 residues in the CDR3. The V gene's germline CDR1 is SSHAT and CDR2 FNYEAQ (reference sequence). The CDR3 DNA sequence: TGTGCTAGCAGCTCGATTAGGGTGGGTGAGCAGTTCTTC. This encodes CASSSIRVGEQFF.

This clonotype qualifies as medium-sized (0.01 to 0.1%). The CDR3, as DNA: TGTGCCTGGAGTGTATTTGGAACCGGGGCCAACGTCCTGACTTTC. Its translation is CAWSVFGTGANVLTF. The rearrangement uses TRBV30 and TRBJ2-6; no clear D gene. The germline V gene encodes CDR1 GTSNPN and CDR2 SVGIG (reference sequence). The CDR3 totals 15 residues. Between the trimmed V and J ends, which lost 0 bases and 4 bases, there was a span of 10 bases.

Judged by abundance, this clonotype is medium-sized. This rearrangement joins TRBV30 to TRBJ2-7, with D possibly TRBD1 on 5 matching bases. Trimming shortened V by 5 bases and J by 3 bases, and 11 bases separated the two germline ends. Germline assignment: CDR1 GTSNPN and CDR2 SVGIG (reference sequence). This CDR3 has 12 residues. The CDR3 nucleotides are TGTGCCTGGGAGACAGCTGGCTACGAGCAGTACTTC. This sequence encodes CAWETAGYEQYF. The entire variable domain, with the rest obtained from reference TRBV30 and TRBJ2-7, is as follows: SQTIHQWPATLVQPVGSPLSLECTVEGTSNPNLYWYRQAAGRGLQLLFYSVGIGQISSEVPQNLSASRPQDRQFILSSKKLLLSDSGFYLCAWETAGYEQYFGPGTRLTVT.

The rearrangement links TRBV19 to TRBJ2-3; D is possibly TRBD2 (6 bases). The CDR3 length is 16 residues. Germline V gives CDR1 LNHDA, CDR2 SQIVND (reference sequence). V was pared by 4 bases and J by 1 base, with 15 bases between. CDR3 residues: CASSRGGRKGTDTQYF. CDR3 bases: TGTGCCAGTAGTAGGGGTGGGAGGAAGGGCACAGATACGCAGTATTTT.

In its sample, this clonotype is medium-sized. The chain combines TRBV30 with TRBJ2-5; D is uncertain. Trimming shortened V by 0 bases and J by 5 bases, and 10 bases separated the two germline ends. CDR3 length equals 13 residues. CDR1 and CDR2 from the germline V gene are GTSNPN and SVGIG (reference sequence). This CDR3 is CAWSVLPGETQYF. CDR3 DNA: TGTGCCTGGAGTGTACTGCCCGGGGAGACCCAGTACTTC.

This clonotype is classed as medium-sized (0.01 to 0.1%). The chain links TRBV5-1 to TRBJ2-2, with D unclear. The length of the CDR3 is 13 residues. With 3 bases removed from V and 1 base from J, the gap between germline ends came to 4 bases. Germline values: CDR1 SGHRS, CDR2 YFSETQ. CDR3 coding DNA: TGCGCCAGCAGCTCGGGGAACACCGGGGAGCTGTTTTTT. Translation: CASSSGNTGELFF.

This clonotype is deemed medium-sized. V usage is TRBV12-3 or TRBV12-4 and J usage is TRBJ2-3, with D possibly TRBD2 on 5 matching bases. Trimming pared 7 bases from V and 0 bases from J, leaving 14 bases between. The CDR3 runs to 15 residues. CDR3 region: CASTISGSSTDTQYF. The CDR3 DNA is TGTGCCAGCACCATCAGCGGTTCTAGCACAGATACGCAGTATTTT.

In this sample, this clonotype turned up once. The chain employs TRBV28 and TRBJ1-2; perhaps TRBD1 as D (5 bases). Between the trimmed V and J ends, which lost 3 bases and 8 bases, there was a span of 13 bases. CDR1 is MDHEN, CDR2 SYDVKM, per germline. This CDR3 comprises 13 residues. The CDR3 DNA reads TGTGCCAGCAGTTTGGGGGGGGGTGGAGGCTACACCTTC. As protein: CASSLGGGGGYTF.

This clonotype is judged medium-sized. The rearrangement links TRBV30 to TRBJ1-1; D call uncertain. Trimming took off 0 bases at V and 0 bases at J, with 5 bases between the two ends. CDR1 GTSNPN and CDR2 SVGIG come from the germline V gene (reference sequence). The CDR3 has 13 amino acids. The CDR3 loop is CAWSVQLNTEAFF. Written as DNA, the CDR3 is TGTGCCTGGAGTGTACAGTTGAACACTGAAGCTTTCTTT. The complete variable domain, with remaining parts taken from reference TRBV30 and TRBJ1-1, reads SQTIHQWPATLVQPVGSPLSLECTVEGTSNPNLYWYRQAAGRGLQLLFYSVGIGQISSEVPQNLSASRPQDRQFILSSKKLLLSDSGFYLCAWSVQLNTEAFFGQGTRLTVV.

The J gene is TRBJ1-5, the V gene TRBV6-5, with a possible D match to TRBD1 (6 bases). Trimming shortened V by 2 bases and J by 4 bases, and 15 bases separated the two germline ends. CDR1 is MNHEY, CDR2 SVGAGI, per germline. This CDR3 contains 16 residues. In DNA form, the CDR3 reads TGTGCCAGCAGTTACGAGGGGGTTACCCTTAATCAGCCCCAGCATTTT. Amino acid sequence: CASSYEGVTLNQPQHF.